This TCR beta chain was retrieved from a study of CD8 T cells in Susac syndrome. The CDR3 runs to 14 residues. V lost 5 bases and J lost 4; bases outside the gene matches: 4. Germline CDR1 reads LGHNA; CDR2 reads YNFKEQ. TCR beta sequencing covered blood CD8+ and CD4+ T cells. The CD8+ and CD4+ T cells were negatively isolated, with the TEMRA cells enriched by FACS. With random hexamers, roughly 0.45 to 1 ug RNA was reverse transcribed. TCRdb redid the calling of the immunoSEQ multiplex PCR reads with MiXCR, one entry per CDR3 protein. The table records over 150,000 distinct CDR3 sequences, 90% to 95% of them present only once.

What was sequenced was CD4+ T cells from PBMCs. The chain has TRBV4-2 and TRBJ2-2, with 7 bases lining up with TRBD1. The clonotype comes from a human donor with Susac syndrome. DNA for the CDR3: TGTGCCAGCAGCAGATACAGGGGCACCGGGGAGCTGTTTTTT. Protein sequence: CASSRYRGTGELFF.